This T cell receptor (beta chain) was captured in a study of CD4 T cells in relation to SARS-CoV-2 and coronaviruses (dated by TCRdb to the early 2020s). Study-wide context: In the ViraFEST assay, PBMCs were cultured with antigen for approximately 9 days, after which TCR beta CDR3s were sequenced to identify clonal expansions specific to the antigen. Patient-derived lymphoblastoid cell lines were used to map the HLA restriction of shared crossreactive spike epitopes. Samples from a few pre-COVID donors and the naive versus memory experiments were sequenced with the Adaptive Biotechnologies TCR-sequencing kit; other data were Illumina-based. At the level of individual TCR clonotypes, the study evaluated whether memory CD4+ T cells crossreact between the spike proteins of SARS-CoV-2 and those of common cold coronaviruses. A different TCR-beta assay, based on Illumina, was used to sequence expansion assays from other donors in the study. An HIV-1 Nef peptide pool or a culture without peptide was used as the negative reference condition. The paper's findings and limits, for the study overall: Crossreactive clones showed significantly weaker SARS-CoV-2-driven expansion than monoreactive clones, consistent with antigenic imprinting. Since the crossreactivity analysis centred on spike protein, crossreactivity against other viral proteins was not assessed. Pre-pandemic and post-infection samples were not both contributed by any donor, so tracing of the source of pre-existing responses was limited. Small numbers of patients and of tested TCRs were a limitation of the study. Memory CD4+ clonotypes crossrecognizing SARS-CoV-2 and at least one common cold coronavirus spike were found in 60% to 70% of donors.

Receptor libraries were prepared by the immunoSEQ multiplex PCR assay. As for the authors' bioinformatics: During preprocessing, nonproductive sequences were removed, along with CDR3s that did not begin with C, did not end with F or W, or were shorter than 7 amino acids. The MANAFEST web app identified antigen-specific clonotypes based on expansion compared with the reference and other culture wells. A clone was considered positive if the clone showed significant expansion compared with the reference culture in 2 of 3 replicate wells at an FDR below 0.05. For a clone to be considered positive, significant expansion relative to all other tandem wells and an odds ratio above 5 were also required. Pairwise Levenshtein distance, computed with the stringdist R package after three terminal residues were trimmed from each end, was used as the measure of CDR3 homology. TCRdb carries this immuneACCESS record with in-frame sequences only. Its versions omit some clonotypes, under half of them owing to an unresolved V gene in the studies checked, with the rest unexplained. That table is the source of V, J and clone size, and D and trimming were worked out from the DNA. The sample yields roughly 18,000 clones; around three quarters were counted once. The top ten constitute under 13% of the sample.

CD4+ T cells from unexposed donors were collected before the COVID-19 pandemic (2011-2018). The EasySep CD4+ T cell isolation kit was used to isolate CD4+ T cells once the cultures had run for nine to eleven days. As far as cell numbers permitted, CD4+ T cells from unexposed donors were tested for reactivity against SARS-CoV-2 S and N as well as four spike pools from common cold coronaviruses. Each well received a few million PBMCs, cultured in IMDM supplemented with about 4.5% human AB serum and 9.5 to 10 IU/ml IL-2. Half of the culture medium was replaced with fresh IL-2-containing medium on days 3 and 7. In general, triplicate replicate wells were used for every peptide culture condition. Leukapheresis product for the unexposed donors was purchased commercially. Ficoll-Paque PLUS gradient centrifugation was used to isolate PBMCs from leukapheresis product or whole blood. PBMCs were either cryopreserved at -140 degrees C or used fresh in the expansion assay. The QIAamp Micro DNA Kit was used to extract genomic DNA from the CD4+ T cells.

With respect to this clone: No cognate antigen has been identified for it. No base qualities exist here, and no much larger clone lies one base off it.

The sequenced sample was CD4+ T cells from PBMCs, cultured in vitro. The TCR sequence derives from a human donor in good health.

The CDR3 in this case is CASSLARAGFDYEQYF. The nucleotide sequence reads TGTGCCAGCAGCTTAGCGCGAGCAGGCTTTGACTACGAGCAGTACTTC. The chain is encoded by TRBV7-2 joined to TRBJ2-7; the D gene lacks a confident call. V and J are truncated by 0 bases and 3 bases respectively, leaving an intervening sequence of 15 bases. Looking up the germline V gene yields CDR1 SGHTA and CDR2 FQGNSA. The CDR3 covers 16 residues, taking in both the cysteine and the phenylalanine. Left in the record is the CDR3 DNA by itself, 48 bases read in frame from the first base.